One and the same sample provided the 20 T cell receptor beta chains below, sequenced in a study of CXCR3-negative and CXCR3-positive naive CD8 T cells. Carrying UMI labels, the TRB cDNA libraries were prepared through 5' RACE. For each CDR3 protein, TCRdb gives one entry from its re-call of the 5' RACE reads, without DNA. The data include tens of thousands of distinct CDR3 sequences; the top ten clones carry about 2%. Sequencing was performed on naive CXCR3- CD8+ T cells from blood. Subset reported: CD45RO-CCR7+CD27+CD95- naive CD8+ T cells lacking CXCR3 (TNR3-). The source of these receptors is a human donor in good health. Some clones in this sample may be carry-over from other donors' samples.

CDR3 protein: CASTNTNPYWITYEQYF. This chain connects TRBV10-1 to TRBJ2-7; there is no DNA to check the TCRdb D call of TRBD1. CDR1 is WNHNN and CDR2 is SYGVQD in the germline V gene (reference sequence). The CDR3 contains 17 residues.

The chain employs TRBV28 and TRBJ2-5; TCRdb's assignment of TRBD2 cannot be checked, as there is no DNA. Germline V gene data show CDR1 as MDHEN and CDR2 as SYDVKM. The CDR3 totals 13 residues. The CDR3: CASSFGRAETQYF.

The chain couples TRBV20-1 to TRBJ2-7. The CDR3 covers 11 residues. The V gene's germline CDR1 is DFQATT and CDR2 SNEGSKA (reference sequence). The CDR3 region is CSVDGPYEQYF.

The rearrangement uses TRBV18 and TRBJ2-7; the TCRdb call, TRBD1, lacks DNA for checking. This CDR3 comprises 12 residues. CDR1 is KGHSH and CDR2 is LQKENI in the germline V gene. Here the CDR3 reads CASSPDQVGRYF. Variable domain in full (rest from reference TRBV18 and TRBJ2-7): NAGVMQNPRHLVRRRGQEARLRCSPMKGHSHVYWYRQLPEEGLKFMVYLQKENIIDESGMPKERFSAEFPKEGPSILRIQQVVRGDSAAYFCASSPDQVGRYFGPGTRLTVT.

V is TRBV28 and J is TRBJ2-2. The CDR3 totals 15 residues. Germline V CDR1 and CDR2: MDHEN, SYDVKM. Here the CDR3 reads CASSLRIENTGELFF.

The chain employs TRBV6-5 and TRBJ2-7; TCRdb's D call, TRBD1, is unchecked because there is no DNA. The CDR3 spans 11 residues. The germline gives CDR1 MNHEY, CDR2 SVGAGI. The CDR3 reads CASSLGPEQYF.

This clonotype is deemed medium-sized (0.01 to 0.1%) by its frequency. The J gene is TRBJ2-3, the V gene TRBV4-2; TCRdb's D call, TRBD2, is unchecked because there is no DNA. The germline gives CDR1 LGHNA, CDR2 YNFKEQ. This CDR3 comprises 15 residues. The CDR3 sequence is CASSQDLAGTDTQYF.

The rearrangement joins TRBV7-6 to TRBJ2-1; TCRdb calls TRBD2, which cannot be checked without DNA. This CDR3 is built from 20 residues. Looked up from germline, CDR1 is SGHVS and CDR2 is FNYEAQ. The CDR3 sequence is CASSYTGGRATSGDYNEQFF.

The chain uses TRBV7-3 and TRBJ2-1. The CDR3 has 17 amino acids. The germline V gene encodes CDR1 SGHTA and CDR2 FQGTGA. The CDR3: CASSLSSTTRKNNEQFF.

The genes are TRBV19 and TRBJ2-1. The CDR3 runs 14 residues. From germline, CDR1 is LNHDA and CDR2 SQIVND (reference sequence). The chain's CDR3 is CASSKVGLYNEQFF.

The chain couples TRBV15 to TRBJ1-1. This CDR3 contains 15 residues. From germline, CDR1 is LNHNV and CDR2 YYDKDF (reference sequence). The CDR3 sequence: CATSLSGTSNTEAFF.

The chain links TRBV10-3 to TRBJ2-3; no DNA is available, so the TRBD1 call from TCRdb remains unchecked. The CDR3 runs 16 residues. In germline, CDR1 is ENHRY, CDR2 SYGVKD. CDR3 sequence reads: CAISDLQGLSTDTQYF.

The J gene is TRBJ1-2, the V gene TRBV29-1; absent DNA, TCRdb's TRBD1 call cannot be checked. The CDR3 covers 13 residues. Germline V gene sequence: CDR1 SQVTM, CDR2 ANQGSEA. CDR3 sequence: CSVEVPRAYGYTF.

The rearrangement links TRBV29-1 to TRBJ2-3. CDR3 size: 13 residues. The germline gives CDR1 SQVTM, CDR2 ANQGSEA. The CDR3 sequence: CSVEGASTDTQYF.

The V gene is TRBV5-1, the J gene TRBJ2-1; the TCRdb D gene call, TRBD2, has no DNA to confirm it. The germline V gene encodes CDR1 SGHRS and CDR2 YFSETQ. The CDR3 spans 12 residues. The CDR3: CASSGLGVEQFF.

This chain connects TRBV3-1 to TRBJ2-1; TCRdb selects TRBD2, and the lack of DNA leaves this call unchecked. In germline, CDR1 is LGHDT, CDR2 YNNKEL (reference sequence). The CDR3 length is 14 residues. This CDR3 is CASSHVAWHNEQFF.

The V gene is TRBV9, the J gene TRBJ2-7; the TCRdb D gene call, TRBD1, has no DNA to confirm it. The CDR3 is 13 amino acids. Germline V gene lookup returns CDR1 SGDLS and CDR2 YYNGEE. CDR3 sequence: CASSVGTAYEQYF.

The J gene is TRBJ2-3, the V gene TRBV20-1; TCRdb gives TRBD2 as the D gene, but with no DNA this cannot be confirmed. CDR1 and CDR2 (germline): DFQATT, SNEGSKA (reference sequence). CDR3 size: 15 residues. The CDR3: CSAREVQRSTDTQYF.

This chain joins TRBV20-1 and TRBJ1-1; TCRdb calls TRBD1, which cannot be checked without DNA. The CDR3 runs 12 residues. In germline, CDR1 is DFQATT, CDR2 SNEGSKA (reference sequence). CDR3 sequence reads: CSARQGVAEAFF.

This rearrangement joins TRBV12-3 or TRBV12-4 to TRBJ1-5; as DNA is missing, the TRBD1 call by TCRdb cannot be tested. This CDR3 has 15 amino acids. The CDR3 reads CASSPPGNLNQPQHF.